This is a list of T cell receptor beta chains from one sample in a study of cytomegalovirus exposure and HLA in healthy donors. Profiled with immunoSEQ multiplex PCR; TCRdb holds only in-frame clones, not every one. The table shows approximately 210,000 clones, with 81% occurring only once. Sequenced input: PBMCs. These receptor sequences come from a man aged 18 to 30 in good health and CMV-seronegative. Each CDR3 is given with its conserved first and last residue. A D gene is named only where the DNA matches it firmly. Clone size is not always given. Where it is, it says once, few, many or a class for expanded clones.

v_gene	j_gene	abundance	d_gene	CDR3nt	CDR3aa
TRBV4-1	TRBJ2-5	-	-	TGCGCCAGCAGCCAGTGGCAGCAAGAGACCCAGTACTTC	CASSQWQQETQYF
TRBV27	TRBJ1-1	once	-	TGTGCCAGCAGCGAGCCCCACGGTGAAGCTTTCTTT	CASSEPHGEAFF
TRBV18	TRBJ1-2	once	-	TGTGCCAGCTCACCTGATCGTATTAGAAGCTATGGCTACACCTTC	CASSPDRIRSYGYTF
TRBV7-2	TRBJ2-5	once	-	TGTGCCAGCAGCTCCGTTTGGGGGGACCAAGAGACCCAGTACTTC	CASSSVWGDQETQYF
TRBV6-6	TRBJ2-7	-	-	TGTGCCAGCAGTTCCTACAGGACCAGCTCCTACGAGCAGTACTTC	CASSSYRTSSYEQYF
TRBV4-1	TRBJ1-1	-	TRBD1	TGCGCCAGCAGCGGACAGGGGTCTGGGGTGAACACTGAAGCTTTCTTT	CASSGQGSGVNTEAFF
TRBV14	TRBJ1-2	once	-	TGTGCCAGCAGCCAAGATGCTGACAGTAACTATGGCTACACCTTC	CASSQDADSNYGYTF
TRBV28	TRBJ2-7	once	TRBD2	TGTGCCAGCATTAAGACTAGCGGCAACTACGAGCAGTACTTC	CASIKTSGNYEQYF
TRBV11-2	TRBJ2-3	-	TRBD2	TGTGCCAGCACTAAAAGGGGCGGGAGGGTCACAGATACGCAGTATTTT	CASTKRGGRVTDTQYF
TRBV7-6	TRBJ2-7	-	TRBD1	TGTGCCAGCAGCAGCGTAGGGACAGGGAACTACGAGCAGTACTTC	CASSSVGTGNYEQYF
TRBV30	TRBJ2-3	-	TRBD2	TGTGCCTGGAGTGCGGGACTAGCGGGAGATACGCAGTATTTT	CAWSAGLAGDTQYF
TRBV19	TRBJ1-1	once	-	TGTGCCAGTAGTATGAGGCGAAACACTGAAGCTTTCTTT	CASSMRRNTEAFF
TRBV2	TRBJ2-3	-	-	TGTGCCAGTCGGGAGTCTGGGGAGTATACGCAGTATTTT	CASRESGEYTQYF
TRBV5-1	TRBJ2-1	-	TRBD2	TGCGCCAGCAGCCCTGACTGGGCGGGGGTAGAGCAGTTCTTC	CASSPDWAGVEQFF
TRBV19	TRBJ2-7	-	TRBD2	TGTGCCAGTAGTATTGCGGGGGGCGAAGAGCAGTACTTC	CASSIAGGEEQYF
TRBV5-6	TRBJ1-1	few	-	TGTGCCAGCAGGACAGCGAACACTGAAGCTTTCTTT	CASRTANTEAFF
TRBV29-1	TRBJ1-5	-	-	TGCAGCGTTGCGACAGGCTATAATCAGCCCCAGCATTTT	CSVATGYNQPQHF
TRBV6-5	TRBJ2-7	-	-	TGTGCCAGCAGTTTCGGACAGAGCTCCTACGAGCAGTACTTC	CASSFGQSSYEQYF
TRBV5-4	TRBJ2-7	-	TRBD2	TGTGCCATCACTAGGAGGGTAGCGGGAGCCGAAGAGCAGTACTTC	CAITRRVAGAEEQYF
TRBV11-2	TRBJ2-1	-	TRBD2	TGTGCCAGCAGCGCCCATTTAGCGGGAGGAAATGAGCAGTTCTTC	CASSAHLAGGNEQFF
TRBV11-2	TRBJ2-7	-	-	TGTGCCAGCAGCTTAGGTGGGCGATCCTACGAGCAGTACTTC	CASSLGGRSYEQYF
TRBV10-2	TRBJ1-2	-	-	TGCGCCAGCAGTGACAACACATTAATCAGCAGGGCCTATGGCTACACCTTC	CASSDNTLISRAYGYTF
TRBV4-1	TRBJ1-2	-	TRBD1	TGCGCCAGCAGCCAGTCGGCACAGGGGGCGATTGTCTATGGCTACACCTTC	CASSQSAQGAIVYGYTF
TRBV5-8	TRBJ1-1	-	-	TGTGCCAGCAGCGACCAACAGGGGAACACTGAAGCTTTCTTT	CASSDQQGNTEAFF
TRBV28	TRBJ2-7	-	-	TGTGCCAGCGGTGTCGACTCCGAGCAGTACTTC	CASGVDSEQYF
TRBV20-1	TRBJ2-1	-	-	TGCAGTGCCAAAAGAACTCGAGAGCAGTTCTTC	CSAKRTREQFF
TRBV10-3	TRBJ1-3	-	-	TGTGCCATCACCCGGGACTCTGGAAACACCATATATTTT	CAITRDSGNTIYF